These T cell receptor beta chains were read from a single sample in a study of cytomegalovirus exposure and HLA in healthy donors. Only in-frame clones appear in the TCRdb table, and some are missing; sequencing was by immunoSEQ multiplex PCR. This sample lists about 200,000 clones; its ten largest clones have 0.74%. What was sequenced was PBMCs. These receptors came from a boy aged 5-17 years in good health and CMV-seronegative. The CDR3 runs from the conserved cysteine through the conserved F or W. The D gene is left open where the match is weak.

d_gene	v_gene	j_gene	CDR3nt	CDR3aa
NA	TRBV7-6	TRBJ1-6	TGTGCCAGCAGCCAAGAGACAGGTTGGAATAATTCACCCCTCCACTTT	CASSQETGWNNSPLHF
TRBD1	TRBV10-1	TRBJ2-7	TGCGCCAGCGGGACAGGCTACGAGCAGTACTTC	CASGTGYEQYF
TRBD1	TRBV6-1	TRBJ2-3	TGTGCCAGCGCGTCCGGGACAGTGGGCACAGATACGCAGTATTTT	CASASGTVGTDTQYF
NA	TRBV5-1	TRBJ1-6	TGCGCCAGCAGCTTGAGGGGATACGATTCACCCCTCCACTTT	CASSLRGYDSPLHF
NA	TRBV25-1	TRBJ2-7	TGTGCCAGCAGTGTTCAGGGCTACGAGCAGTACTTC	CASSVQGYEQYF
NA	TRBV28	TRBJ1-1	TGTGCCAGCAGAGTCAGGGATATCACTGAAGCTTTCTTT	CASRVRDITEAFF
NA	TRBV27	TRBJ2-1	TGTGCCAGCAGTTTGTTTAAGGGCCAGGGAAGCTCCTACAATGAGCAGTTCTTC	CASSLFKGQGSSYNEQFF
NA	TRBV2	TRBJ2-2	TGTGCCAGCAGTGGGACTAAGGTTGGGACCGGGGAGCTGTTTTTT	CASSGTKVGTGELFF
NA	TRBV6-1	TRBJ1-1	TGTGCCAGCAACGATGCCGGGACACCGAACACTGAAGCTTTCTTT	CASNDAGTPNTEAFF
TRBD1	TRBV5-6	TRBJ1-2	TGTGCCAGCAGCTTGGAGGCCCTTTTGGGACAGCCGGCTATTGGCTACACCTTC	CASSLEALLGQPAIGYTF
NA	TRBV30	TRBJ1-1	TGTGCCTGGAACGGGGGGTATAGCGTAACTGAAGCTTTCTTT	CAWNGGYSVTEAFF
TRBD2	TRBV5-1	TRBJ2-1	TGCGCCAGCAGCGTCGTCCTAGCGGGGGGGAGGAATGAGCAGTTCTTC	CASSVVLAGGRNEQFF
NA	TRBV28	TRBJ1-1	TGTGCCGGACAAGCGGGGAACACTGAAGCTTTCTTT	CAGQAGNTEAFF
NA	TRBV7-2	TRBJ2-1	TGTGCCAGCAGCCCCCCAGGGATTTCTCACAATGAGCAGTTCTTC	CASSPPGISHNEQFF
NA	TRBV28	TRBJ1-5	TGTGCCCCCAGGCCCCAGCATTTT	CAPRPQHF
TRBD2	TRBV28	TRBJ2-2	TGTGCCAGCAGTCTATCAGGACTAGCGGGGACCGGGGAGCTGTTTTTT	CASSLSGLAGTGELFF
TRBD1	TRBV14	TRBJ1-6	TGTGCCAGCAGCCGGGACAGGGATAATCCCCTCCACTTT	CASSRDRDNPLHF
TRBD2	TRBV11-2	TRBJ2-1	TGTGCCAGCATCGCGGAGCGGGGGGGCTCACATGAGCAGTTCTTC	CASIAERGGSHEQFF
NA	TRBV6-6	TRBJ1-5	TGTGCCAGCAACGTAGGGGGGGGATTCAATCAGCCCCAGCATTTT	CASNVGGGFNQPQHF
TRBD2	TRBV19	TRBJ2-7	TGTGCCAGTAGTATAGGGCGACTAGCTCCGGGGGAGCAGTACTTC	CASSIGRLAPGEQYF
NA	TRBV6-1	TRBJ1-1	TGTGCCAGCAGTGAAGCAAGGGGTCGGGTATATACTGAAGCTTTCTTT	CASSEARGRVYTEAFF
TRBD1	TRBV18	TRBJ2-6	TGTGCCAGCTCAACAAGTTGGTACCCTAGGACAGGGGAGGCCTCTGGGGCCAACGTCCTGACTTTC	CASSTSWYPRTGEASGANVLTF
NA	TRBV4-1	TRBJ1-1	TGCGCCAGCAGCCAAGCGGGGAGGGCGCATTTGACTGAAGCTTTCTTT	CASSQAGRAHLTEAFF
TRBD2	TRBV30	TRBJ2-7	TGTGCCTGGAGTCGAGGACTAGAAGTCTACGAGCAGTACTTC	CAWSRGLEVYEQYF
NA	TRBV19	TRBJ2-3	TGTGCCAGTAGTCTCACGGAGGGTCAAACGCAGTATTTT	CASSLTEGQTQYF
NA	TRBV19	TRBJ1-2	TGTGCCAGTAGTTGGCGGGGGCGAGACTATGGCTACACCTTC	CASSWRGRDYGYTF
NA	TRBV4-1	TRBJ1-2	TGCGCCAGCAGCCAGTGGACAGTCGGGGCCTATGGCTACACCTTC	CASSQWTVGAYGYTF
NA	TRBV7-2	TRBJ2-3	TGTGCCAGCAGCCCCCAGCAGGGGGGAGATACGCAGTATTTT	CASSPQQGGDTQYF
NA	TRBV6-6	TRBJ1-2	TGTGCCAGCAGGCACGACAGCTTCTATGGCTACACCTTC	CASRHDSFYGYTF
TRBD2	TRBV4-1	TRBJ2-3	TGCGCCAGCAGCCGACTCCCTAGCGGCGCCACAGATACGCAGTATTTT	CASSRLPSGATDTQYF
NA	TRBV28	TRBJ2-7	TGTGCCAGCAGAAGACAGGGAGGTTCCTACGAGCAGTACTTC	CASRRQGGSYEQYF
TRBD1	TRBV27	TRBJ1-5	TGTGCCAGCAGCAAGGACAGGGACTTTAATCAGCCCCAGCATTTT	CASSKDRDFNQPQHF
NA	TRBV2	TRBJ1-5	TGTGCCAGCAGAGCAGTAGAGGAATCGCCCCAGCATTTT	CASRAVEESPQHF
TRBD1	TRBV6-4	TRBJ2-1	TGTGCCAGCAGTGCATCAGGGGGCAGTTTTGATGAGCAGTTCTTC	CASSASGGSFDEQFF
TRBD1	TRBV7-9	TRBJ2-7	TGTGCCAGCAGCCGACAGGGGGCTACCTACGAGCAGTACTTC	CASSRQGATYEQYF
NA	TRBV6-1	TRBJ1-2	TGTGCCAGCAGTGAAGGTCCCAGTCCCCAGGGCTACACCTTC	CASSEGPSPQGYTF
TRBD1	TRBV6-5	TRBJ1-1	TGTGCCACGAGGGACAGGGAGGACACTGAAGCTTTCTTT	CATRDREDTEAFF
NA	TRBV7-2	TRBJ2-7	TGTGCCAGCAGCTGGGGCGCGGCGAAGGACTACGAGCAGTACTTC	CASSWGAAKDYEQYF
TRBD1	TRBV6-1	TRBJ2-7	TGTGCCAGCTACGGACAGGGGCGCTACGAGCAGTACTTC	CASYGQGRYEQYF
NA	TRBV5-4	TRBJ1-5	TGTGCCAGCAGCGCTCAGAAATACAATCAGCCCCAGCATTTT	CASSAQKYNQPQHF
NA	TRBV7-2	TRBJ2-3	TGTGCCAGCAGCTTGGGGCAGATTACAGATACGCAGTATTTT	CASSLGQITDTQYF
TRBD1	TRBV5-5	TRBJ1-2	TGTGCCAGCAGCTTGGACGCAGGGGGCGGAAACTATGGCTACACCTTC	CASSLDAGGGNYGYTF
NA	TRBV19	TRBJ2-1	TGTGCCAGTAGTATTGCCGGGAACCATTACAATGAGCAGTTCTTC	CASSIAGNHYNEQFF
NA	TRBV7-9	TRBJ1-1	TGTGCCAGCAGCTCCAGCGGCACACTGAACACTGAAGCTTTCTTT	CASSSSGTLNTEAFF
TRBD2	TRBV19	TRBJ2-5	TGTGCCAGTAGTCTCCGGGGGGGAGAGACCCAGTACTTC	CASSLRGGETQYF
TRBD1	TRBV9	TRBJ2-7	TGTGCCAGCAGCTCGTCGACAGGGACCTACGAGCAGTACTTC	CASSSSTGTYEQYF
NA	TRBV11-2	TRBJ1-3	TGTGCCAGCAGCTCACAGGGAAACACCATATATTTT	CASSSQGNTIYF
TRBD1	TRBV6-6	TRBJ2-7	TGTGCCAGCAGTTACACCGGACAGGGCAATAGTTACGAGCAGTACTTC	CASSYTGQGNSYEQYF
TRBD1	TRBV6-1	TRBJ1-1	TGTGCCAGCAGTGAAGCGACAGGGGTCTCCATGAACACTGAAGCTTTCTTT	CASSEATGVSMNTEAFF
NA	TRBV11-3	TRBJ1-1	TGTGCCAGCAGCTTTACCGGGACATCTGAAGCTTTCTTT	CASSFTGTSEAFF
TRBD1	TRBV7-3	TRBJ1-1	TGTGCCAGCAGCTTCGGGACAGGGGGATCCACTGAAGCTTTCTTT	CASSFGTGGSTEAFF
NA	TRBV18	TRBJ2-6	TGTGCCAGCTCACAGGAGACTGGGGCCAACGTCCTGACTTTC	CASSQETGANVLTF
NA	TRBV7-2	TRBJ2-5	TGTGCCAGCAGCTTAGGTGGCAGCCAAGAGACCCAGTACTTC	CASSLGGSQETQYF
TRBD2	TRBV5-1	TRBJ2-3	TGCGCCAGCAGCCACGAGCGGGGGAGTTTTGATACGCAGTATTTT	CASSHERGSFDTQYF
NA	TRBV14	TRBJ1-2	TGTGCCAGCAGCCAAGCCCGAGGGTATGGCTACACCTTC	CASSQARGYGYTF
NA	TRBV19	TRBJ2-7	TGTGCCACGGGGGACAGACCCTACGAGCAGTACTTC	CATGDRPYEQYF
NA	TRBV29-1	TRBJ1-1	TGCAGCGTTTGGAGGGATAGCGGCACTGAAGCTTTCTTT	CSVWRDSGTEAFF
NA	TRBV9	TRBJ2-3	TGTGCCAGCAGCACCGGGACACGGGATACGCAGTATTTT	CASSTGTRDTQYF